A selection of T cell receptor beta chains follows, all from one sample in a study of T-cell reconstitution after alpha-beta-depleted transplantation in children. A single record per CDR3 protein comes from TCRdb applying MiXCR to the PCR reads. The sample includes about 400,000 distinct CDR3 sequences, roughly 14% of them seen just once. Here the sequenced sample was PBMCs, taken from the stem cell graft. Receptor source: a human donor who donated a stem cell graft to a child with Fanconi anemia. Each CDR3 is given with its conserved first and last residue. D genes are given only for firm matches. Not every row has a clone size; where given, it reads once, few, many or a size class.

d_call	clone_size	v_call	j_call	cdr3_aa	cdr3_nt
TRBD1	few	TRBV7-9	TRBJ1-2	CASSVSTGNYGYTF	TGTGCCAGCAGCGTATCGACAGGGAACTATGGCTACACCTTC
TRBD1	few	TRBV4-3	TRBJ1-2	CASSQELQGVGGYTF	TGCGCCAGCAGCCAAGAGCTTCAGGGGGTAGGAGGCTACACCTTC
TRBD1	few	TRBV4-3	TRBJ1-1	CASSSREGAYTEAFF	TGCGCCAGCAGCTCCCGGGAGGGGGCATACACTGAAGCTTTCTTT
-	-	TRBV6-1	TRBJ2-5	CASTLGPKPVETQYF	TGTGCCAGCACCCTGGGACCTAAGCCGGTGGAGACCCAGTACTTC
-	few	TRBV19	TRBJ2-3	CASSIADLTDTQYF	TGTGCCAGTAGTATAGCTGACCTCACAGATACGCAGTATTTT
-	-	TRBV18	TRBJ2-2	CASSPSQVNTGELFF	TGTGCCAGCTCACCATCACAGGTGAACACCGGGGAGCTGTTTTTT
-	few	TRBV2	TRBJ1-2	CASSERGDGYGYTF	TGTGCCAGCAGTGAACGGGGAGATGGCTATGGCTACACCTTC
-	-	TRBV5-1	TRBJ2-1	CASSLQSGTSNEQFF	TGCGCCAGCAGCTTACAATCCGGGACGTCGAATGAGCAGTTCTTC
TRBD1	many	TRBV5-1	TRBJ1-1	CASSPGGVRTEAFF	TGCGCCAGCAGTCCAGGGGGCGTGCGCACTGAAGCTTTCTTT
TRBD1	many	TRBV29-1	TRBJ2-1	CSAEDRSNEQFF	TGCAGCGCCGAGGACAGGTCCAATGAGCAGTTCTTC
TRBD2	many	TRBV10-3	TRBJ2-1	CAIRGTSGGAYNEQFF	TGTGCCATCAGAGGGACTAGCGGGGGGGCATACAATGAGCAGTTCTTC
-	few	TRBV20-1	TRBJ1-3	CSARNLAGNTIYF	TGCAGTGCTAGAAATTTGGCTGGAAACACCATATATTTT
-	many	TRBV5-1	TRBJ1-6	CASSIGTDSPLHF	TGCGCCAGCAGCATCGGGACTGATTCACCCCTCCACTTT
TRBD2	-	TRBV24-1	TRBJ2-1	CATSVEAGSNEQFF	TGTGCCACCAGTGTCGAAGCGGGGAGCAATGAGCAGTTCTTC
TRBD1	few	TRBV7-2	TRBJ2-5	CASSWDRQETQYF	TGTGCCAGCAGCTGGGACAGGCAAGAGACCCAGTACTTC
-	many	TRBV5-1	TRBJ2-1	CASSPRLVGSNNEQFF	TGCGCCAGCAGCCCCAGACTAGTCGGGTCTAACAATGAGCAGTTCTTC
TRBD2	few	TRBV5-1	TRBJ2-5	CASSASQLAGGETQYF	TGCGCCAGCAGCGCCTCCCAACTAGCGGGGGGGGAGACCCAGTACTTC
-	few	TRBV29-1	TRBJ2-1	CSVGQVDEQFF	TGCAGCGTTGGTCAGGTAGATGAGCAGTTCTTC
-	many	TRBV6-5	TRBJ1-3	CASSYESDGNTIYF	TGTGCCAGCAGTTACGAGAGCGACGGAAACACCATATATTTT
-	few	TRBV6-6	TRBJ2-2	CASKGLTGELFF	TGTGCCAGCAAGGGACTCACCGGGGAGCTGTTTTTT
TRBD1	few	TRBV9	TRBJ2-1	CASPRDRWDNEQFF	TGTGCCAGCCCTAGGGACAGGTGGGACAATGAGCAGTTCTTC
-	-	TRBV12-3/TRBV12-4	TRBJ2-7	CASRISGYEQYF	TGTGCCAGCAGAATTTCAGGTTACGAGCAGTACTTC
-	-	TRBV20-1	TRBJ1-1	CSAYRNTEAFF	TGCAGTGCTTACAGAAACACTGAAGCTTTCTTT
-	few	TRBV14	TRBJ1-2	CASSQMSGAVGYTF	TGTGCCAGCAGCCAAATGTCCGGGGCAGTTGGCTACACCTTC
-	few	TRBV5-1	TRBJ1-4	CASSLAPGDEKLFF	TGCGCCAGCAGCTTGGCCCCAGGGGATGAAAAACTGTTTTTT
-	once	TRBV4-3	TRBJ1-1	CASSQGPWGTEAFF	TGCGCCAGCAGCCAGGGCCCCTGGGGGACTGAAGCTTTCTTT
-	-	TRBV4-3	TRBJ2-5	CASSQDGGLSGETQYF	TGCGCCAGCAGCCAAGATGGGGGGTTGTCGGGAGAGACCCAGTACTTC
-	-	TRBV10-3	TRBJ2-5	CAISSQETQYF	TGTGCCATCAGTTCCCAAGAGACCCAGTACTTC
-	many	TRBV3-1	TRBJ2-3	CASSQGDGITDTQYF	TGTGCCAGCAGCCAAGGAGACGGAATCACAGATACGCAGTATTTT
-	few	TRBV5-5	TRBJ1-3	CASSLLGAGIIGNTIYF	TGTGCCAGCAGCTTGTTAGGGGCGGGGATCATTGGAAACACCATATATTTT
-	few	TRBV20-1	TRBJ1-2	CSAGSQGLSLLISDYTF	TGCAGTGCTGGGTCTCAGGGCCTGTCCCTACTGATATCGGACTACACCTTC
TRBD1	-	TRBV28	TRBJ1-1	CASSVPTGVSTEAFF	TGTGCCAGCAGCGTACCGACAGGGGTGTCCACTGAAGCTTTCTTT
-	-	TRBV20-1	TRBJ2-1	CSANDRNEQFF	TGCAGTGCAAATGACAGAAATGAGCAGTTCTTC
-	few	TRBV4-3	TRBJ2-2	CASSRDSGGVILHSTGELFF	TGCGCCAGCAGCCGGGATTCTGGCGGAGTCATACTTCATTCGACCGGGGAGCTGTTTTTT
-	few	TRBV7-2	TRBJ2-2	CASSLLPVPYTGELFF	TGTGCCAGCAGCTTACTCCCGGTTCCCTACACCGGGGAGCTGTTTTTT
TRBD1	few	TRBV5-1	TRBJ1-6	CASSSGQANSPLHF	TGCGCCAGCAGCTCGGGACAGGCTAATTCACCCCTCCACTTT
-	few	TRBV4-2	TRBJ2-3	CASSPRGPPDTQYF	TGTGCCAGCAGCCCACGGGGACCTCCGGATACGCAGTATTTT
TRBD1	-	TRBV12-3/TRBV12-4	TRBJ2-3	CASSPRDRRPDTQYF	TGTGCCAGCAGTCCCCGGGACAGGCGACCAGATACGCAGTATTTT